The TCR beta chain under discussion was sequenced for a study of T cells in Graves' hyperthyroidism and ophthalmopathy. An absence of ophthalmopathy progression within 18 months meant stable Graves' hyperthyroidism. This clonotype has only a few counts. Possible read error: a much larger clone is one base away. The CDR3 regions of TCR beta were amplified from RNA transcripts. An initial round of RT-PCR targeting the TCR CDR3 relied on the HTBI primer set. TCRdb called the multiplex PCR reads again in MiXCR, with one record for every CDR3 protein. This table has around 350,000 distinct CDR3 sequences, about 20% appearing once. The germline CDR1 and CDR2 sequences are MRHNA and SNTAGT. CDR3 length: 13 residues.

V is TRBV6-4 and J is TRBJ1-1, with no clear D. Sequences were obtained from blood. This receptor was taken from a young woman with Graves' hyperthyroidism. The CDR3 loop reads CANSFREGTEAFF. The DNA for the CDR3 is TGTGCCAACAGTTTTCGGGAGGGCACTGAAGCTTTCTTT.